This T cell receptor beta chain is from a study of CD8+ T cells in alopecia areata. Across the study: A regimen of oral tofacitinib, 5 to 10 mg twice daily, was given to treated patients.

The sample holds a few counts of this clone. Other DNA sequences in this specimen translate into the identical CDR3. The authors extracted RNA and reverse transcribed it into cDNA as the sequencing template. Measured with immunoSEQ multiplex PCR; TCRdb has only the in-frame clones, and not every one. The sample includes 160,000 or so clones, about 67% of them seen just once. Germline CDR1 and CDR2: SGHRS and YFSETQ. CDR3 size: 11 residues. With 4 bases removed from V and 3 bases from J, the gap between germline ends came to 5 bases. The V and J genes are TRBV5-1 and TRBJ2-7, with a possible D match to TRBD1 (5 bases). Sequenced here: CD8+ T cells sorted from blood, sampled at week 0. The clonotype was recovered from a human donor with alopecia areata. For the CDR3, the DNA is TGCGCCAGCAGCCAGGGCTACGAGCAGTACTTC. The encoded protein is CASSQGYEQYF.